What follows are 28 T cell receptor beta chains derived from one specimen sequenced in a study of shared clonotypes between healthy human individuals. Some clones are missing from TCRdb's copy, which holds only in-frame ones; the method was immunoSEQ multiplex PCR. The profile shows some 2.1 million clones, roughly 94% of them singletons. The specimen was naive CD4+ T cells sorted from blood. Subset reported: CD45RA+ positively selected. Receptors originate from a man between 18 and 29 years old in good health.

The V call is TRBV29-1, the J call TRBJ2-5, with 7 bases identical to TRBD1. J was trimmed by 1 base and V by 7 bases; bases with no gene match: 9. The CDR3 spans 14 residues. Germline CDR1 and CDR2: SQVTM and ANQGSEA. The CDR3 DNA sequence: TGCAGCGGGGGTAGGGGACAGTTCCAAGAGACCCAGTACTTC. This encodes CSGGRGQFQETQYF.

The genes are TRBV11-3 and TRBJ2-7; TRBD1 matches 8 bases. The germline V gene has CDR1 SGHNT and CDR2 YENEEA. The CDR3 contains 16 residues. V lost 2 bases to trimming and J lost 2 bases; unmatched junction nucleotides: 8. CDR3 sequence reads: CASSLLVAGGTYEQYF. The DNA of the CDR3 is TGTGCCAGCAGCTTATTGGTGGCAGGGGGCACCTACGAGCAGTACTTC.

This clone was picked up one time. CDR3 coding DNA: TGTGCCAGTAGTATGGGGACAGGGAGAGGAGAGACCCAGTACTTC. This encodes CASSMGTGRGETQYF. This chain links TRBV19 with TRBJ2-5; 9 bases agree with TRBD1. The CDR3 runs to 15 residues. Germline trimming cut 3 bases from V and 4 bases from J; bases unmatched to any gene: 6. The germline gives CDR1 LNHDA, CDR2 SQIVND (reference sequence).

The chain uses TRBV5-1 and TRBJ2-5; 8 bases fit TRBD1. The CDR3 length is 15 residues. V gave up 0 bases and J gave up 5 bases; unmatched junction bases: 6. Germline lookup yields CDR1 SGHRS and CDR2 YFSETQ. The CDR3 coding sequence is TGCGCCAGCAGCTTGGTATCCAGGGGGCGGGAGACCCAGTACTTC. It codes for CASSLVSRGRETQYF.

A word on this clone: A much larger clonotype is one base distant, so this may be a read error. The chain links TRBV19 to TRBJ2-7; D could derive from TRBD1 or TRBD2 (5 bases each). The CDR3 has 15 residues. Germline CDR1 is LNHDA and CDR2 is SQIVND (reference sequence). The DNA of the CDR3 is TGTGCCAGTAGTGTCCGGGACCGGAGCTCCTACGGGCAGTACTTC. It yields the protein CASSVRDRSSYGQYF.

In nucleotides, the CDR3 is TGTGCCAGTAGTCCTCAGGGCCCTGGAAACACCATATATTTT. It specifies CASSPQGPGNTIYF. This sequence joins TRBV19 and TRBJ1-3; D is perhaps TRBD1 (5 bases). The CDR3 runs to 14 residues. With 5 bases removed from V and 2 bases from J, the gap between germline ends came to 10 bases. Per germline, CDR1 LNHDA and CDR2 SQIVND (reference sequence).

The chain recombines TRBV29-1 with TRBJ1-1, with TRBD1 matching over 7 bases. Germline-derived CDR1 and CDR2 are SQVTM and ANQGSEA. The CDR3 consists of 12 residues. Trimming removed 7 bases from V and 4 bases from J; junction bases left unmatched: 6. The CDR3 DNA follows: TGCAGCGCCCATAGACAGGGCACTGAAGCTTTCTTT. Translation: CSAHRQGTEAFF. Together with reference TRBV29-1 and TRBJ1-1, the CDR3 gives the full variable domain: SAVISQKPSRDICQRGTSLTIQCQVDSQVTMMFWYRQQPGQSLTLIATANQGSEATYESGFVIDKFPISRPNLTFSTLTVSNMSPEDSSIYLCSAHRQGTEAFFGQGTRLTVV.

The V and J genes are TRBV5-4 and TRBJ2-6, with D maybe TRBD1 (6 bases). Germline CDR1 and CDR2: SGHNT and YYREEE (reference sequence). Trimming stripped 4 bases from V and 0 bases from J, with 8 bases between. The CDR3 spans 15 residues. CDR3 sequence (DNA): TGTGCCAGCAGCGCGGACAGCTCTGGGGCCAACGTCCTGACTTTC. Translation gives CASSADSSGANVLTF. The variable domain in full, with the rest retrieved from reference TRBV5-4 and TRBJ2-6, is ETGVTQSPTHLIKTRGQQVTLRCSSQSGHNTVSWYQQALGQGPQFIFQYYREEENGRGNFPPRFSGLQFPNYSSELNVNALELDDSALYLCASSADSSGANVLTFGAGSRLTVL.

Worth noting for this clone: The same CDR3 is also encoded by other DNA sequences in this sample. The chain uses TRBV7-2 and TRBJ2-6; D gene ambiguous. V was cut by 5 bases and J by 0 bases, with 2 bases left in between. There are 13 residues in the CDR3. CDR1 SGHTA and CDR2 FQGNSA come from the germline V gene. CDR3 nucleotide sequence: TGTGCCAGCAGCCCCTCTGGGGCCAACGTCCTGACTTTC. Translated, it gives CASSPSGANVLTF.

CDR3 DNA sequence: TGTGCCAGCAGCTTCACGACCCTTAGCAATCAGCCCCAGCATTTT. As protein: CASSFTTLSNQPQHF. V gene TRBV7-2 combines with J gene TRBJ1-5, with no clear D. Looked up from germline, CDR1 is SGHTA and CDR2 is FQGNSA. V gave up 3 bases and J gave up 0 bases, with 9 bases separating them. The length of the CDR3 is 15 residues.

The chain joins TRBV4-3 to TRBJ2-1, with 11 positions matching TRBD2. The V gene end was trimmed by 4 bases and the J gene end by 5 bases; junction bases not matched to a gene: 4. The CDR3 contains 15 residues. Germline V CDR1 and CDR2: LGHNA, YSLEER. CDR3 region: CASSPGLAGNNEQFF. The CDR3 region has the DNA TGCGCCAGCAGCCCCGGACTAGCGGGCAACAATGAGCAGTTCTTC.

This chain joins TRBV29-1 and TRBJ1-2; D remains ambiguous. CDR1 and CDR2 from the germline V gene are SQVTM and ANQGSEA. CDR3 length: 10 residues. V lost 6 bases, J lost 2 bases, and 4 bases lay in between. The CDR3 DNA sequence: TGCAGCGTGGTAAACTATGGCTACACCTTC. Its protein product is CSVVNYGYTF.

The V and J genes are TRBV19 and TRBJ2-7, with TRBD2 identical over 11 bases. The CDR3 has 16 amino acids. J was trimmed by 6 bases and V by 2 bases; bases with no gene match: 9. From germline, CDR1 is LNHDA and CDR2 SQIVND (reference sequence). The CDR3 reads CASSIQGLAALGEQYF. The CDR3 coding sequence is TGTGCCAGTAGTATACAGGGACTAGCGGCGCTGGGCGAGCAGTACTTC. The full variable domain, completed using reference TRBV19 and TRBJ2-7, is DGGITQSPKYLFRKEGQNVTLSCEQNLNHDAMYWYRQDPGQGLRLIYYSQIVNDFQKGDIAEGYSVSREKKESFPLTVTSAQKNPTAFYLCASSIQGLAALGEQYFGPGTRLTVT.

This chain links TRBV15 with TRBJ2-5, with TRBD1 as a possible D gene (7 bases). The V end lost 5 bases, the J end lost 4 bases, and 17 bases lay between the germline ends. The CDR3 extends over 15 amino acids. Germline V gives CDR1 LNHNV, CDR2 YYDKDF (reference sequence). This chain's CDR3 is CATSRGQGGRETQYF. In DNA, the CDR3 is TGTGCCACCAGCCGGGGTCAGGGGGGAAGAGAGACCCAGTACTTC. The variable domain in full, completed from reference TRBV15 and TRBJ2-5, reads DAMVIQNPRYQVTQFGKPVTLSCSQTLNHNVMYWYQQKSSQAPKLLFHYYDKDFNNEADTPDNFQSRRPNTSFCFLDIRSPGLGDTAMYLCATSRGQGGRETQYFGPGTRLLVL.

CDR3 in amino acids: CASSPRLAGGPRDTQYF. As DNA, the CDR3 is TGTGCCAGCAGCCCGAGACTAGCGGGAGGGCCTAGAGATACGCAGTATTTT. The rearrangement joins TRBV7-9 to TRBJ2-3, with 14 bases that match TRBD2. Per the germline V gene, CDR1 is SEHNR and CDR2 is FQNEAQ (reference sequence). After removal of 5 bases from V and 5 bases from J, the junction contained 9 bases not matched to a gene. The CDR3 has 17 amino acids.

V is TRBV6-6 and J is TRBJ1-2, with D possibly being TRBD1 (6 bases). CDR1 is MNHNY and CDR2 is SVGAGI in the germline V gene (reference sequence). The CDR3 has 13 amino acids. V lost 3 bases and J lost 6, with 11 bases in between. For the CDR3, the DNA is TGTGCCAGCAGTTATGTTCCAGGGGATGGCTACACCTTC. Translating it yields CASSYVPGDGYTF.

The rearrangement joins TRBV25-1 to TRBJ1-1; 7 bases are a match to TRBD1. The CDR3 spans 13 residues. Germline loops: CDR1 MGHDK, CDR2 SYGVNS. J lost 6 bases, V lost 6 bases, and 7 bases had no gene match. The CDR3 is CASRGWDSPEAFF. The CDR3 DNA reads as TGTGCCAGCAGAGGCTGGGACAGCCCTGAAGCTTTCTTT.

The J gene is TRBJ1-1, the V gene TRBV7-2; 9 bases line up with TRBD1. The trim removed 5 bases at V and 7 bases at J, leaving 8 bases unmatched. From germline, CDR1 is SGHTA and CDR2 FQGNSA. There are 14 residues in the CDR3. The chain's CDR3 is CASSNFGQGNEAFF. Here the CDR3 DNA reads TGTGCCAGCAGCAATTTCGGACAGGGGAATGAAGCTTTCTTT.

As concerns this clone: Additional DNA sequences in this sample encode the identical CDR3. The chain combines TRBV11-2 with TRBJ2-7; D perhaps matches TRBD2 (5 bases). This CDR3 is built from 14 residues. The V end was cut by 5 bases, the J end by 3 bases, with 14 bases between. Germline V gives CDR1 SGHAT, CDR2 FQNNGV. Here the CDR3 reads CASSPGGGSYEQYF. The CDR3 DNA reads as TGTGCCAGCAGCCCCGGAGGTGGAAGCTACGAGCAGTACTTC.

The chain is built from TRBV23-1 and TRBJ2-7; 11 bases are shared with TRBD2. TRBV23-1 is an ORF for which the function is uncertain. The J segment lost 1 base and the V segment lost 2 bases, leaving 7 bases of the junction unmatched. The CDR3 totals 17 residues. Here the CDR3 reads CASSQTSGGTDSYEQYF. The DNA of the CDR3 is TGCGCCAGCAGTCAAACTAGCGGGGGTACTGATTCCTACGAGCAGTACTTC.

The rearrangement uses TRBV30 and TRBJ1-2; TRBD1 matches at 12 bases. V dropped 3 bases and J dropped 4; count of bases not matched to a gene: 3. Germline V gives CDR1 GTSNPN, CDR2 SVGIG (reference sequence). The CDR3 loop spans 14 amino acids. The CDR3 spells CAWSGTGGFYGYTF. In DNA, the CDR3 is TGTGCCTGGAGCGGGACAGGGGGCTTCTATGGCTACACCTTC.

The V gene is TRBV6-6, the J gene TRBJ2-7, with TRBD1 identical over 8 bases. The J segment lost 3 bases and the V segment lost 5 bases, leaving 9 bases of the junction unmatched. The CDR3 has 15 amino acids. CDR1 and CDR2 (germline): MNHNY, SVGAGI (reference sequence). CDR3 nucleotides: TGTGCCAGCAGTCCTGCCGGGACAGGACTCTACGAGCAGTACTTC. Translating gives CASSPAGTGLYEQYF.

The chain couples TRBV10-3 to TRBJ2-2, with 8 nucleotides matching TRBD1. CDR3 size: 15 residues. Germline CDR1 is ENHRY and CDR2 is SYGVKD. The trim removed 10 bases at V and 0 bases at J, leaving 7 bases unmatched. The CDR3 loop is CASGTGPTNTGELFF. CDR3 in DNA: TGTGCCAGTGGGACAGGTCCCACGAACACCGGGGAGCTGTTTTTT.

As concerns this clone: This same CDR3 is encoded by further DNA sequences in the sample. The rearrangement links TRBV7-2 to TRBJ2-7; 8 positions agree with TRBD1. CDR1 is SGHTA and CDR2 is FQGNSA in the germline V gene. Trimming at V came to 3 bases and at J to 1 base, leaving 2 bases not matched to a gene. The CDR3 consists of 14 residues. Here the CDR3 DNA reads TGTGCCAGCAGCTTCACAGGGGGGTCCTACGAGCAGTACTTC. It encodes CASSFTGGSYEQYF. The complete variable domain, with remaining parts taken from reference TRBV7-2 and TRBJ2-7, reads GAGVSQSPSNKVTEKGKDVELRCDPISGHTALYWYRQSLGQGLEFLIYFQGNSAPDKSGLPSDRFSAERTGGSVSTLTIQRTQQEDSAVYLCASSFTGGSYEQYFGPGTRLTVT.

The genes are TRBV5-1 and TRBJ1-6, with D unclear. The length of the CDR3 is 17 residues. V gave up 0 bases and J gave up 8 bases, with 18 bases separating them. The V gene's germline CDR1 is SGHRS and CDR2 YFSETQ. CDR3 DNA: TGCGCCAGCAGCTTGGCTACTCCCTATAGTATGGATTCACCCCTCCACTTT. Encoded protein: CASSLATPYSMDSPLHF.

The chain carries TRBV9 and TRBJ1-4, with a possible D match to TRBD1 (5 bases). This CDR3 is 17 amino acids long. CDR1 and CDR2 from the germline V gene are SGDLS and YYNGEE. Trimming took 5 bases from V and 0 from J, leaving 17 bases between them. For the CDR3, the DNA is TGTGCCAGCAGTCAAGGGACGGGAAAGGCAACTAATGAAAAACTGTTTTTT. This encodes CASSQGTGKATNEKLFF.

J is TRBJ2-2 and V is TRBV9; D gene unclear. In germline, CDR1 is SGDLS, CDR2 YYNGEE. The CDR3 spans 15 residues. Trimming left V 0 bases short and J 0 bases short, with 6 bases between. The CDR3 DNA follows: TGTGCCAGCAGCGTAGAAGGAACGAACACCGGGGAGCTGTTTTTT. Translation: CASSVEGTNTGELFF.

The V gene is TRBV6-1, the J gene TRBJ1-1; D is unresolved. Trimming cost V 8 bases and J 2 bases, with 12 bases left between them. In germline, CDR1 is MNHNS, CDR2 SASEGT. This CDR3 has 13 residues. The chain's CDR3 is CASSGLSNTEAFF. CDR3 DNA: TGTGCCAGCTCCGGACTGAGCAACACTGAAGCTTTCTTT.